The rows below give T cell receptor beta chains drawn from one sample of a study of CD8+ T cells in alopecia areata. The data were produced by immunoSEQ multiplex PCR, yet TCRdb's version contains in-frame clones alone and is incomplete. Here the sample spans 34,000 or so clones, around 59% being singletons. What was sequenced was NKG2D-high CD8+ T cells sorted from blood. These receptors were obtained from a human donor with alopecia areata. Each CDR3 is given with its conserved first and last residue. Fields, in order: D gene, J gene, V gene, clone size, CDR3 DNA, CDR3 protein. The D gene is left open where the match is weak. A clone size is listed for some rows: how often the clone was seen (once, few, many), or a class if it is expanded.

D: .
J: TRBJ2-3
V: TRBV29-1
size: .
DNA: TGCAGCGTTGAAATTCTACAGGAGGGGACAGATACGCAGTATTTT
CDR3: CSVEILQEGTDTQYF

D: .
J: TRBJ2-3
V: TRBV7-6
size: .
DNA: TGTGCCAGCAGCCAGGAGTTGAGGGGCACAGATACGCAGTATTTT
CDR3: CASSQELRGTDTQYF

D: .
J: TRBJ1-2
V: TRBV7-9
size: .
DNA: TGTGCCAGCAGCCGACTAGGTGCCTATGGCTACACCTTC
CDR3: CASSRLGAYGYTF

D: .
J: TRBJ1-4
V: TRBV7-8
size: .
DNA: TGTGCCAGCAGCCTCCCGGGGGCCCCGAGTCGTGCAACTAATGAAAAACTGTTTTTT
CDR3: CASSLPGAPSRATNEKLFF

D: .
J: TRBJ2-6
V: TRBV18
size: .
DNA: TGTGCCAGCTCACCTTACCCCGGGACCTCCAGTGACGACGTCCTGACTTTC
CDR3: CASSPYPGTSSDDVLTF

D: TRBD2
J: TRBJ2-5
V: TRBV7-8
size: .
DNA: TGTGCCAGCAGCTTAGGCGGGGGGCCACAAGAGACCCAGTACTTC
CDR3: CASSLGGGPQETQYF

D: TRBD1
J: TRBJ2-5
V: TRBV7-6
size: .
DNA: TGTGCCAGCAGCTCCCCGGACAGGGAACAAGAGACCCAGTACTTC
CDR3: CASSSPDREQETQYF

D: .
J: TRBJ2-3
V: TRBV5-1
size: .
DNA: TGCGCCAGCAGCTTGACGTTCGCGGCAGATACGCAGTATTTT
CDR3: CASSLTFAADTQYF

D: .
J: TRBJ1-2
V: TRBV9
size: few
DNA: TGTGCCAGCAGCGTAATCCCCGACCAATACGGTAGCTATGGCTACACCTTC
CDR3: CASSVIPDQYGSYGYTF

D: TRBD2
J: TRBJ2-7
V: TRBV7-9
size: once
DNA: TGTGCCAGCAGCTTAGCTAGCGGGAACTACGAGCAGTACTTC
CDR3: CASSLASGNYEQYF

D: .
J: TRBJ2-1
V: TRBV5-4
size: .
DNA: TGTGCCAGCAGCTCGACCCCCAATGAGCAGTTCTTC
CDR3: CASSSTPNEQFF

D: .
J: TRBJ2-5
V: TRBV2
size: few
DNA: TGTGCCAGCAGTGCTAGGGTTTTACAGACCCAGTACTTC
CDR3: CASSARVLQTQYF

D: .
J: TRBJ2-7
V: TRBV13
size: .
DNA: TGTGCCAGCAGCTTAGGCGTAACGCCCCGGGAGCAGTACTTC
CDR3: CASSLGVTPREQYF

D: TRBD1
J: TRBJ2-2
V: TRBV4-3
size: .
DNA: TGCGCCAGCAGCCATAAAACAGGGGGCTTCACCGGGGAGCTGTTTTTT
CDR3: CASSHKTGGFTGELFF

D: .
J: TRBJ2-1
V: TRBV7-9
size: few
DNA: TGTGCCACCACAAAAAACGACGGACACTCCTACAATGAGCAGTTCTTC
CDR3: CATTKNDGHSYNEQFF

D: .
J: TRBJ2-1
V: TRBV28
size: few
DNA: TGTGCCAGCAGTAGGACCCCCCGCGCGGAGCAGTTCTTC
CDR3: CASSRTPRAEQFF

D: .
J: TRBJ2-7
V: TRBV19
size: .
DNA: TGTGCCAGTAGTACGGCCGGGGCGGCCTACGAGCAGTACTTC
CDR3: CASSTAGAAYEQYF

D: .
J: TRBJ1-2
V: TRBV29-1
size: few
DNA: TGCAGCGTTGAAAAGGAAGCGGGGTACACCTTC
CDR3: CSVEKEAGYTF

D: TRBD1
J: TRBJ1-4
V: TRBV5-6
size: .
DNA: TGTGCCAGCAGCTCCCCCCAGGACAGGGGCAGGGAAAAACTGTTTTTT
CDR3: CASSSPQDRGREKLFF

D: TRBD1
J: TRBJ2-7
V: TRBV5-4
size: many
DNA: TGTGCCAGCAGCGACCCCGGGACAGGGGCCTACGAGCAGTACTTC
CDR3: CASSDPGTGAYEQYF

D: .
J: TRBJ1-1
V: TRBV7-9
size: .
DNA: TGTGCCAGCACAGGGAATAAGAAGCAGAACACTGAAGCTTTCTTT
CDR3: CASTGNKKQNTEAFF

D: TRBD1
J: TRBJ2-5
V: TRBV4-3
size: .
DNA: TGCGCCAGCAGCCAAACAGGGGAAGAGACCCAGTACTTC
CDR3: CASSQTGEETQYF

D: .
J: TRBJ1-2
V: TRBV7-6
size: .
DNA: TGTGCCAGCAGCCCCTGGGCGGTCTACACCGATGGCTACACCTTC
CDR3: CASSPWAVYTDGYTF

D: .
J: TRBJ1-2
V: TRBV4-3
size: .
DNA: TGCGCCAGCAGCCAAGTCCGACTTAACTATGGCTACACCTTC
CDR3: CASSQVRLNYGYTF

D: TRBD1
J: TRBJ2-5
V: TRBV19
size: few
DNA: TGTGCCAGTAGTATAGTACACAGGGGATGGGAGACCCAGTACTTC
CDR3: CASSIVHRGWETQYF

D: .
J: TRBJ2-3
V: TRBV19
size: .
DNA: TGTGCCAGTAGTGAATCCCGGCGATCCCTTACGCAGTATTTT
CDR3: CASSESRRSLTQYF

D: .
J: TRBJ2-1
V: TRBV7-6
size: .
DNA: TGTGCCAGCAGCTTATGGGGCTCCTACAATGAGCAGTTCTTC
CDR3: CASSLWGSYNEQFF

D: .
J: TRBJ2-7
V: TRBV7-2
size: few
DNA: TGTGCCAGCAGCTTCATAATAGGGGACCCCAGGGGCGAGCAGTACTTC
CDR3: CASSFIIGDPRGEQYF

D: .
J: TRBJ1-1
V: TRBV4-2
size: .
DNA: TGTGCCAGCGGCCTCGGTAGAGCTTTCTTT
CDR3: CASGLGRAFF

D: TRBD2
J: TRBJ2-3
V: TRBV19
size: .
DNA: TGTGCCAGTAGTAGCCGAGGAAGCGGGAGGGCAGATACGCAGTATTTT
CDR3: CASSSRGSGRADTQYF

D: .
J: TRBJ1-1
V: TRBV20-1
size: .
DNA: TGCAGCCTCTGGGGTCCTGAAGCTTTCTTT
CDR3: CSLWGPEAFF

D: .
J: TRBJ1-2
V: TRBV19
size: few
DNA: TGTGCCAGTAGTATCGGCCGGGGGTTGGATGGCTACACCTTC
CDR3: CASSIGRGLDGYTF

D: .
J: TRBJ2-1
V: TRBV28
size: .
DNA: TGTGCCAGCACTTTGGGAGACAATGAGCAGTTCTTC
CDR3: CASTLGDNEQFF

D: TRBD2
J: TRBJ2-3
V: TRBV6-5
size: .
DNA: TGTGCCAGCGTCGGCGGGGGGGCCACAGATACGCAGTATTTT
CDR3: CASVGGGATDTQYF

D: TRBD2
J: TRBJ2-1
V: TRBV29-1
size: .
DNA: TGCAGCGTAGTTAGCGGGAGAATAGCCTACAATGAGCAGTTCTTC
CDR3: CSVVSGRIAYNEQFF

D: TRBD2
J: TRBJ2-1
V: TRBV7-9
size: .
DNA: TGTGCCAGCAGCTTAGTGGCGGGAGGGCCGCGAAATGAGCAGTTCTTC
CDR3: CASSLVAGGPRNEQFF

D: TRBD1
J: TRBJ1-1
V: TRBV7-9
size: .
DNA: TGTGCCAGCAGCGGCACGGGACAGGCGAACACTGAAGCTTTCTTT
CDR3: CASSGTGQANTEAFF

D: .
J: TRBJ2-3
V: TRBV28
size: few
DNA: TGTGCCAGCAGCAAAATCCCAGGAGATACGCAGTATTTT
CDR3: CASSKIPGDTQYF

D: TRBD1
J: TRBJ1-2
V: TRBV6-6
size: .
DNA: TGTGCCAGCAGTTACCAGGGGGCGGATGGCTACACCTTC
CDR3: CASSYQGADGYTF

D: .
J: TRBJ2-3
V: TRBV5-8
size: .
DNA: TGTGCCAGCAGCTTGGGATCCTCCGGCAGGGATACGCAGTATTTT
CDR3: CASSLGSSGRDTQYF

D: .
J: TRBJ2-1
V: TRBV7-3
size: .
DNA: TGTGCCAGCAGCTTAGGTGCAAGCGTTGGCAATGAGCAGTTCTTC
CDR3: CASSLGASVGNEQFF

D: .
J: TRBJ1-4
V: TRBV13
size: .
DNA: TGTGCCAGCAGCTTAACGGGGGACGAAAAACTGTTTTTT
CDR3: CASSLTGDEKLFF

D: .
J: TRBJ2-5
V: TRBV13
size: few
DNA: TGTGCCAGCAGCCAGGACTGGGGGAGGACCCAGTACTTC
CDR3: CASSQDWGRTQYF

D: .
J: TRBJ2-7
V: TRBV5-4
size: .
DNA: TGTGCCAGCAGCTCATTTAGCGAGGAGCAGTACTTC
CDR3: CASSSFSEEQYF

D: .
J: TRBJ1-2
V: TRBV4-2
size: .
DNA: TGTGCCAGCAGCCAAGATCGGGGAGGTTATGGCTACACCTTC
CDR3: CASSQDRGGYGYTF

D: .
J: TRBJ1-5
V: TRBV10-3
size: .
DNA: TGTGCCATCAGTGAGACGGGCCTTAATCAGCCCCAGCATTTT
CDR3: CAISETGLNQPQHF

D: TRBD1
J: TRBJ2-1
V: TRBV29-1
size: .
DNA: TGCAGCGTCGGGACAGGGGGCGAGCATGGGCAGTTCTTC
CDR3: CSVGTGGEHGQFF

D: .
J: TRBJ2-7
V: TRBV27
size: .
DNA: TGTGCCAGCAGTCGGTCTCCAGCCAGCTCCTACGAGCAGTACTTC
CDR3: CASSRSPASSYEQYF

D: TRBD2
J: TRBJ2-1
V: TRBV5-1
size: few
DNA: TGCGCCAGCAGCCCCGGGACTAGCGGGAACAATGAGCAGTTCTTC
CDR3: CASSPGTSGNNEQFF

D: TRBD2
J: TRBJ2-3
V: TRBV28
size: few
DNA: TGTGCCAGCCAAATCCAGCGGGAGCTGGCAGATACGCAGTATTTT
CDR3: CASQIQRELADTQYF

D: .
J: TRBJ2-7
V: TRBV7-9
size: few
DNA: TGTGCCAGCAGCCCCCCCGGCTCCTACGAGCAGTACTTC
CDR3: CASSPPGSYEQYF

D: .
J: TRBJ2-2
V: TRBV9
size: .
DNA: TGTGCCAGCAGCGTAGGCACTAGGAACACCGGGGAGCTGTTTTTT
CDR3: CASSVGTRNTGELFF

D: TRBD1
J: TRBJ2-7
V: TRBV27
size: .
DNA: TGTGCCAGCAGTTTATCTCAGGGGGCCCCCTACGAGCAGTACTTC
CDR3: CASSLSQGAPYEQYF